Below are 17 T cell receptor beta chains sequenced from a single sample in a study of blood T cell repertoires in COVID-19. TCRdb's copy holds only in-frame clones and misses some; the assay was immunoSEQ multiplex PCR. The sample has approximately 88,000 clones; 75% to 80% are singletons. The source material was peripheral blood. The source of these receptors is a man between 65 and 85 years old with COVID-19, enrolled during active disease.

The chain employs TRBV11-3 and TRBJ2-1; 7 bases are shared with TRBD2. V gave up 5 bases and J gave up 14 bases; unmatched junction bases: 18. The CDR3 is made up of 15 amino acids. Germline CDR1 and CDR2: SGHNT and YENEEA. The CDR3, as DNA: TGTGCCAGCAGCGCCACGGGGACTATTAATGTCATCGAGTTCTTC. Amino acid sequence: CASSATGTINVIEFF.

This clone was detected a few times. The chain couples TRBV29-1 to TRBJ2-7; D is possibly TRBD2 (6 bases). The ends were cut back, 7 bases at V and 3 bases at J, with 10 bases in the middle. The germline CDR1 and CDR2 sequences are SQVTM and ANQGSEA. This CDR3 has 11 residues. CDR3 in amino acids: CSAGDFYEQYF. The CDR3 DNA reads as TGCAGCGCTGGGGACTTCTACGAGCAGTACTTC.

This chain links TRBV6-5 with TRBJ1-2, with TRBD1 as a possible D gene (6 bases). The CDR3 sequence is 11 residues long. The germline CDR1 and CDR2 sequences are MNHEY and SVGAGI. V gave up 6 bases and J gave up 8 bases, with 10 bases separating them. CDR3 protein: CASRGAGGYTF. In DNA, the CDR3 is TGTGCCAGCAGGGGGGCAGGGGGCTACACCTTC.

CDR3 sequence (DNA): TGCGCCAGCAGTGAGTATGGGGCAATCGGCTACACCTTC. Translated, it gives CASSEYGAIGYTF. The chain is built from TRBV10-2 and TRBJ1-2; D may be TRBD1 (5 bases). V lost 1 base and J lost 8, with 11 bases in between. The CDR3 sequence is 13 residues long. Germline CDR1 and CDR2: WSHSY and SAAADI.

The V and J genes are TRBV6-5 and TRBJ2-5, with 8 bases identical to TRBD1. Per the germline V gene, CDR1 is MNHEY and CDR2 is SVGAGI. Trimming at V came to 10 bases and at J to 5 bases, leaving 3 bases not matched to a gene. The CDR3 has 11 residues. This CDR3 is CATRQGETQYF. The CDR3 DNA reads TGTGCCACTCGACAGGGGGAGACCCAGTACTTC.

The chain employs TRBV6-2 or TRBV6-3 and TRBJ1-5; D unclear. CDR1 and CDR2 from the germline V gene are MNHEY and SVGEGT. Deletions cut 2 bases from V and 4 bases from J, with 12 bases between. CDR3 size: 15 residues. CDR3 region: CASSYSTDGNQPQHF. CDR3 nucleotide sequence: TGTGCCAGCAGTTACAGCACAGACGGTAATCAGCCCCAGCATTTT.

Concerning this clone itself: A single base separates this from a much larger clone, so it may be a read error. The chain is built from TRBV27 and TRBJ1-6; 8 bases line up with TRBD1. The CDR3 totals 14 residues. Germline CDR1 MNHEY, CDR2 SMNVEV (reference sequence). Germline trimming cut 7 bases from V and 6 bases from J; bases unmatched to any gene: 5. The CDR3: CASKGQEINSPLHF. The CDR3 nucleotides read TGTGCCAGCAAGGGACAGGAAATTAATTCACCCCTCCACTTT.

This clone was detected a few times. V and J are TRBV19 and TRBJ1-2; the D gene is possibly TRBD1 (6 bases). The CDR3 is 15 amino acids. V was clipped by 5 bases and J by 2 bases, with 15 bases between them. From germline, CDR1 is LNHDA and CDR2 SQIVND (reference sequence). CDR3 coding DNA: TGTGCCAGTAGTCTCAGACAGGCGCGGAACTATGGCTACACCTTC. It encodes CASSLRQARNYGYTF.

V and J are TRBV5-4 and TRBJ2-5; TRBD2 matches at 8 bases. The junction had 4 bases not matched to a gene; V was cut back by 0 bases and J by 3 bases. The CDR3 totals 15 residues. Looked up from germline, CDR1 is SGHNT and CDR2 is YYREEE (reference sequence). The CDR3 is CASSLVAGNEETQYF. The DNA of the CDR3 is TGTGCCAGCAGCTTGGTAGCGGGAAACGAAGAGACCCAGTACTTC.

J is TRBJ1-6 and V is TRBV9, with a tentative D call TRBD1 (6 bases). This CDR3 is built from 15 residues. Germline V gene lookup returns CDR1 SGDLS and CDR2 YYNGEE. With 4 bases removed from V and 3 bases from J, the gap between germline ends came to 11 bases. The CDR3 reads CASSPGQRYNSPLHF. In nucleotides, the CDR3 is TGTGCCAGCAGCCCCGGACAGCGCTATAATTCACCCCTCCACTTT.

This sequence joins TRBV5-1 and TRBJ2-7; 9 bases are shared with TRBD2. The V gene's germline CDR1 is SGHRS and CDR2 YFSETQ. The CDR3 runs to 15 residues. Trimming took 0 bases from V and 5 from J; bases not matched to a gene: 6. CDR3 protein: CASSLVGAGGHEQYF. For the CDR3, the DNA is TGCGCCAGCAGCTTGGTGGGAGCGGGAGGCCACGAGCAGTACTTC.

CDR3 coding DNA: TGTGCCAGCAGCCCCCTCTCTGGGGCCAACGTCCTGACTTTC. Protein product: CASSPLSGANVLTF. The V gene is TRBV14, the J gene TRBJ2-6; D gene ambiguous. This CDR3 is built from 14 residues. Germline V gene data show CDR1 as SGHDN and CDR2 as FVKESK. The V gene lost 4 bases and the J gene lost 0 bases, with 4 bases spanning the gap. The full variable domain, completed using reference TRBV14 and TRBJ2-6, is EAGVTQFPSHSVIEKGQTVTLRCDPISGHDNLYWYRRVMGKEIKFLLHFVKESKQDESGMPNNRFLAERTGGTYSTLKVQPAELEDSGVYFCASSPLSGANVLTFGAGSRLTVL.

The V gene is TRBV19, the J gene TRBJ2-1, with TRBD2 matching 7 bases. The CDR3 extends over 15 amino acids. V trimming: 3 bases; J trimming: 4 bases; junction bases outside the gene matches: 6. CDR1 LNHDA and CDR2 SQIVND come from the germline V gene (reference sequence). The CDR3 bases are TGTGCCAGTAGTATCGCCCTAGCGGAATACAATGAGCAGTTCTTC. As protein: CASSIALAEYNEQFF. Filled out from reference TRBV19 and TRBJ2-1, the complete variable domain reads DGGITQSPKYLFRKEGQNVTLSCEQNLNHDAMYWYRQDPGQGLRLIYYSQIVNDFQKGDIAEGYSVSREKKESFPLTVTSAQKNPTAFYLCASSIALAEYNEQFFGPGTRLTVL.

The V and J genes are TRBV20-1 and TRBJ1-2, with 9 bases matching TRBD1. J lost 2 bases, V lost 3 bases, and 10 bases had no gene match. CDR3 size: 16 residues. Germline V gene lookup returns CDR1 DFQATT and CDR2 SNEGSKA (reference sequence). CDR3 in amino acids: CSASPQGARRNYGYTF. The CDR3 DNA reads TGCAGTGCTAGTCCACAGGGGGCGCGAAGAAACTATGGCTACACCTTC.

The chain links TRBV28 to TRBJ1-3; D gene ambiguous. Trimming stripped 7 bases from V and 3 bases from J, with 16 bases between. CDR3 size: 15 residues. The germline gives CDR1 MDHEN, CDR2 SYDVKM. Here the CDR3 reads CASTPGRVIGNTIYF. The DNA for the CDR3 is TGTGCCAGCACTCCGGGGAGAGTAATTGGAAACACCATATATTTT.

This clone has more than one count but fewer than ten. The V gene is TRBV15, the J gene TRBJ2-5; the match to TRBD2 covers 10 bases. CDR1 is LNHNV and CDR2 is YYDKDF in the germline V gene (reference sequence). Losses at the gene ends were 1 base for V and 0 bases for J; bases not matched to a gene: 2. The CDR3 sequence is 16 residues long. The CDR3 DNA reads TGTGCCACCAGCAGAGGGACTAGCGGTAACCAAGAGACCCAGTACTTC. Translation: CATSRGTSGNQETQYF.

V usage is TRBV5-1 and J usage is TRBJ1-2, with 8 bases matching TRBD1. Trimming removed 4 bases from V and 8 bases from J; junction bases left unmatched: 13. This CDR3 has 15 residues. Germline CDR1 and CDR2: SGHRS and YFSETQ. The CDR3 region is CASSTTQGAARGYTF. The DNA of the CDR3 is TGCGCCAGCAGCACAACTCAGGGGGCGGCTAGAGGCTACACCTTC.